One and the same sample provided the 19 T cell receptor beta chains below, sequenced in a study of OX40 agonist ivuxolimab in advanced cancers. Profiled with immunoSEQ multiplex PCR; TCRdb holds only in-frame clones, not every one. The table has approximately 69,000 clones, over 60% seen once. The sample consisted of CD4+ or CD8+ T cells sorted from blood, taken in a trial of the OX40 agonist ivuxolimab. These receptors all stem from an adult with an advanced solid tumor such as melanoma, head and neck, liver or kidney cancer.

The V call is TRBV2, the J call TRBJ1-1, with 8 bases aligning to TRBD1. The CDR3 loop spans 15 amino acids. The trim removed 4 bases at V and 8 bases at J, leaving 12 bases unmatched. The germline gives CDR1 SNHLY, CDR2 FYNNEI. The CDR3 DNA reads TGTGCCAGCAGTGCCCGGACAGGGTACGTGGGAGAAGCTTTCTTT. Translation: CASSARTGYVGEAFF.

The CDR3: CASSPQLAGVVDTQYF. CDR3 bases: TGTGCCAGCAGCCCGCAGTTAGCGGGAGTTGTAGATACGCAGTATTTT. The chain has TRBV11-1 and TRBJ2-3; 9 bases match TRBD2. Germline CDR1 and CDR2: SGHAT and FQDESV (reference sequence). The V and J ends lost 5 bases and 5 bases, in that order; junction bases with no gene match: 11. The CDR3 contains 16 residues.

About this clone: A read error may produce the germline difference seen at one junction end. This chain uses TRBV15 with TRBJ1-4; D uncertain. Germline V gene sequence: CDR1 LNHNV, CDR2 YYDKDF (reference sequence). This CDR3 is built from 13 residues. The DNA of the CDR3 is TGTGCCACCAGTAGAGGGAGAGGAGAAAAACTGTTTTTT. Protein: CATSRGRGEKLFF.

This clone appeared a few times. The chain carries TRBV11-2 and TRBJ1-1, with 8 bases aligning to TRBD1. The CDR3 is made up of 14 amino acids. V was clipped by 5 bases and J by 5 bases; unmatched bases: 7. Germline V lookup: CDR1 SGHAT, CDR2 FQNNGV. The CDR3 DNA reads TGTGCCAGCAGCCCCGACAGGGGAGGGACTGAAGCTTTCTTT. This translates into CASSPDRGGTEAFF.

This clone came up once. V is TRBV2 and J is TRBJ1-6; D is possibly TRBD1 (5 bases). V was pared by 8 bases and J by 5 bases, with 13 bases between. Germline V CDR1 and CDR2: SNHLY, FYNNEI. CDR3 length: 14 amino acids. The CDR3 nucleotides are TGTGCCAGCGGCCCCGGGACCCATAATTCACCCCTCCACTTT. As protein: CASGPGTHNSPLHF.

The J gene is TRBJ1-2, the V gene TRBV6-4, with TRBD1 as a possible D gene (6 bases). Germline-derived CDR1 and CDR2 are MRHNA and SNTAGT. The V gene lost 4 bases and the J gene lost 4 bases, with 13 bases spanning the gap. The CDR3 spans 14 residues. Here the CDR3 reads CASSAQTGSYGYTF. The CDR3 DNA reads TGTGCCAGCAGTGCCCAGACAGGAAGCTATGGCTACACCTTC.

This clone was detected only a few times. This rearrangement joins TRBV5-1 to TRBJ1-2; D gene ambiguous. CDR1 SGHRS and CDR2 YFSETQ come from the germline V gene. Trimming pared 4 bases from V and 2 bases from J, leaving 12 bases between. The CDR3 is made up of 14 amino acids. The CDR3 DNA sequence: TGCGCCAGCAGCGACGGCGGAGGAAACTATGGCTACACCTTC. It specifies CASSDGGGNYGYTF.

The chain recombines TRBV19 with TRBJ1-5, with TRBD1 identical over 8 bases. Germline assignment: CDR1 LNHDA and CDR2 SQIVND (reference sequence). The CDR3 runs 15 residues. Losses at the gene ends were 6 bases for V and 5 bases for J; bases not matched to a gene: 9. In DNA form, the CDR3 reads TGTGCCAGTAGAAACTCCAGGGGGCACGATCAGCCCCAGCATTTT. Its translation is CASRNSRGHDQPQHF. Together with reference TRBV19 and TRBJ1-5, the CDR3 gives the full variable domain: DGGITQSPKYLFRKEGQNVTLSCEQNLNHDAMYWYRQDPGQGLRLIYYSQIVNDFQKGDIAEGYSVSREKKESFPLTVTSAQKNPTAFYLCASRNSRGHDQPQHFGDGTRLSIL.

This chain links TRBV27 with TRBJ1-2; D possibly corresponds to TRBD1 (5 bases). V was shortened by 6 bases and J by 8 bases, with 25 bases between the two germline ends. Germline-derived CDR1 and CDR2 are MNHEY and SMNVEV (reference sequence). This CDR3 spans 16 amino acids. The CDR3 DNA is TGTGCCAGCAGCCACAACGGGGCAGGGCGCCTTTCGGGCTACACCTTC. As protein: CASSHNGAGRLSGYTF.

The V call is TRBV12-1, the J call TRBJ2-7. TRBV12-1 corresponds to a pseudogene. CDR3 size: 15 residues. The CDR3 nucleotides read TGTGCCAGCAGGCTTTCCGGGGGGACAGAGTACGAGCAGTACTTC. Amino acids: CASRLSGGTEYEQYF.

DNA for the CDR3: TGTGCCAGTAGTATAGGACGAGTGGCACAAGAGACCCAGTACTTC. Its translation: CASSIGRVAQETQYF. The J gene is TRBJ2-5, the V gene TRBV19; D is unclear. From germline, CDR1 is LNHDA and CDR2 SQIVND (reference sequence). V dropped 1 base and J dropped 2 bases, with 11 bases sitting between them. The length of the CDR3 is 15 residues.

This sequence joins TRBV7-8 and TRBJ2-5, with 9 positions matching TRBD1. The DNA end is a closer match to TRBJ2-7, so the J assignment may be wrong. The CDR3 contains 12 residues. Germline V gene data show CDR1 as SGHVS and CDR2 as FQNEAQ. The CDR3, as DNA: TGTGCCAGCAGCCGGACAGGGGACGAGCAGTACTTC. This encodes CASSRTGDEQYF.

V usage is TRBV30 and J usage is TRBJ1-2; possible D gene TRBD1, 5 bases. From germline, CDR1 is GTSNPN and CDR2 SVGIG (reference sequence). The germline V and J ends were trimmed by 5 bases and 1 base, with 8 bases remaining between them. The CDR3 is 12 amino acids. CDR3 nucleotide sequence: TGTGCCTGGGGCAGGGTTAACTATGGCTACACCTTC. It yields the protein CAWGRVNYGYTF.

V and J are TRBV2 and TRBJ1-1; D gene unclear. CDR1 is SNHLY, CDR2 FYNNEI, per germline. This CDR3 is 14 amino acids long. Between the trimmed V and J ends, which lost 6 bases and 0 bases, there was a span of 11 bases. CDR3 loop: CASSVRSVNTEAFF. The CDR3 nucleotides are TGTGCCAGCAGCGTCCGGTCAGTGAACACTGAAGCTTTCTTT.

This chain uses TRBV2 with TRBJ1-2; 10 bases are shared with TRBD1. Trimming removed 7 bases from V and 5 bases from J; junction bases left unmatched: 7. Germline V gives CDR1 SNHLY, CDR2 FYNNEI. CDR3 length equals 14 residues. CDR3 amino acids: CASTRTGGRYGYTF. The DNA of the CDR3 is TGTGCCAGCACCAGGACAGGGGGGCGGTATGGCTACACCTTC. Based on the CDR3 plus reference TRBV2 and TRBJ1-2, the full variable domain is EPEVTQTPSHQVTQMGQEVILRCVPISNHLYFYWYRQILGQKVEFLVSFYNNEISEKSEIFDDQFSVERPDGSNFTLKIRSTKLEDSAMYFCASTRTGGRYGYTFGSGTRLTVV.

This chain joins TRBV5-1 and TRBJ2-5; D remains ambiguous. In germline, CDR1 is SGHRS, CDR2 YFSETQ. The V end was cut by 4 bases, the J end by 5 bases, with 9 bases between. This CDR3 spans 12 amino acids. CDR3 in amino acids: CASSPNEETQYF. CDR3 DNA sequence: TGCGCCAGCAGCCCGAATGAGGAGACCCAGTACTTC.

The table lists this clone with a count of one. CDR3 amino acids: CASSLRGQGNTEAFF. The DNA of the CDR3 is TGTGCCAGCAGCTTGAGGGGACAGGGAAACACTGAAGCTTTCTTT. The V gene is TRBV5-6, the J gene TRBJ1-1, with TRBD1 matching 9 bases. Germline V CDR1 and CDR2: SGHDT, YYEEEE. This CDR3 contains 15 residues. V dropped 1 base and J dropped 2; count of bases not matched to a gene: 3.

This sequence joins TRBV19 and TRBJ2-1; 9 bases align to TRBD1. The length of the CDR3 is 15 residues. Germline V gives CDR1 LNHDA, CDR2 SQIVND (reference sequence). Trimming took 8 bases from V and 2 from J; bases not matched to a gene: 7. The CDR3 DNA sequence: TGTGCCAGTGGGACCACAGGGGGCCCCTACAATGAGCAGTTCTTC. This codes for CASGTTGGPYNEQFF.

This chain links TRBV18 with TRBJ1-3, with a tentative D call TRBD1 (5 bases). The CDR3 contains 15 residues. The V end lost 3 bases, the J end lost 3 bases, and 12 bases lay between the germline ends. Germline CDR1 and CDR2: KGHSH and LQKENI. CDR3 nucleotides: TGTGCCAGCTCACCGAAACAGGCCGATGGAAACACCATATATTTT. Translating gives CASSPKQADGNTIYF.